This paragraph reports one T cell receptor beta chain. Antigen specificity is unknown. This sample is part of a study of cytomegalovirus exposure and HLA in healthy donors. Study-level findings and limits: For cytomegalovirus status, the classifier reportedly gave diagnoses with high specificity and sensitivity.

Sequencing was performed with immunoSEQ multiplex PCR; in TCRdb, only in-frame clones are kept and a portion is missing. The sample contains 150,000 or so clones, 70% to 90% of which appear only once. The clonotype comes from a human donor in good health. Sequences were obtained from PBMCs.

CDR3 region: CASSVDGQREKLFF. CDR3 coding DNA: TGTGCCAGCAGCGTAGATGGGCAGAGAGAAAAACTGTTTTTT. This sequence joins TRBV9 and TRBJ1-4; the D is unclear. Trimming pared 0 bases from V and 8 bases from J, leaving 11 bases between. Germline V gives CDR1 SGDLS, CDR2 YYNGEE. The CDR3 consists of 14 residues.